This T cell receptor (beta chain) was captured in a study of post-analysis software for immune sequencing data. In the study overall: The patients showed relapsing-remitting, secondary progressive and progressive-relapsing multiple sclerosis courses. Study-wide results and limits: Versus controls, multiple sclerosis patients showed significantly lower diversity (normalized Chao1). The F measure placed samples prepared in the same batch into strongly shared clusters.

The library was made from cDNA and included unique molecular identifiers. Starting from roughly 1 to 10 million T cells, the study yielded about 490,000 cDNA molecules. TCRdb called the PCR reads again in MiXCR, with one record for every CDR3 protein. The sample holds hundreds of thousands of distinct CDR3 sequences, roughly a third seen once. This clonotype appeared many times. The antigen is undetermined. Material for sequencing was blood. The receptor was isolated from a girl aged 5 to 17 with multiple sclerosis.

CDR3 coding DNA: TGTGCCAGCAGTTACTCGCCGTTGGACAGATCTAGTCTATATAATTCACCCCTCCACTTT. Its protein is CASSYSPLDRSSLYNSPLHF. The chain combines TRBV6-5 with TRBJ1-6, with D perhaps matching TRBD1 (6 bases). CDR1 and CDR2 (germline): MNHEY, SVGAGI. The CDR3 sequence is 20 residues long. Trimming stripped 0 bases from V and 4 bases from J, with 22 bases between.